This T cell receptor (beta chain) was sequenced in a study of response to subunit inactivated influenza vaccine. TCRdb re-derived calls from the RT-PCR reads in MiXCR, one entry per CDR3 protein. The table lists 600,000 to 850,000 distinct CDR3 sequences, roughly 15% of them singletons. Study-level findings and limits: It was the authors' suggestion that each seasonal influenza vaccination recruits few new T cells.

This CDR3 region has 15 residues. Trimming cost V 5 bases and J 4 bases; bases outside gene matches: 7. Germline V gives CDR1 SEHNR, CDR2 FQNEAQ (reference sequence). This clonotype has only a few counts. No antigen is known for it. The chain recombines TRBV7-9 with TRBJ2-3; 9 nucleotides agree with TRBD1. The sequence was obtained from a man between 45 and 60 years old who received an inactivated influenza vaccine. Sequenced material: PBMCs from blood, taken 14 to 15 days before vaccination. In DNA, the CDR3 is TGTGCCAGCAGCCAGGGACAGGGAAGAGCAGATACGCAGTATTTT. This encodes CASSQGQGRADTQYF.